The clone carrying this T cell receptor (beta chain) occurred a few times. Antigen specificity is unknown. Time point: patch test 1, 2 weeks after DPC sensitization. Treatment specified: therapeutic diphenylcyclopropenone sensitization with weekly scalp DPC. Blood collection took place prior to placing each patch test. The data belong to a study of human T cells and chemical hapten exposure. Study findings and constraints: TCRs exceeding a frequency of 1 in 1000 stayed unchanged under DPC sensitization.

TCRdb fed the RACE reads into MiXCR, producing one record per CDR3 protein. There are under 450,000 distinct CDR3 sequences in the sample; around 5% occur only once, and 2% to 2.5% lies in the top ten. The CDR3 spans 14 residues. V gave up 5 bases and J gave up 5 bases; unmatched junction bases: 6. Germline values: CDR1 MNHEY, CDR2 SMNVEV (reference sequence). This material consisted of whole blood, taken in connection with sensitization to the hapten diphenylcyclopropenone (DPC). V is TRBV27 and J is TRBJ1-5; 7 positions agree with TRBD1. This receptor was identified in a woman between 45 and 65 years old with alopecia areata. Some clones in this sample may be carry-over from other donors' samples. The CDR3 sequence is CASSARTGYQPQHF. CDR3 sequence (DNA): TGTGCCAGCAGTGCCCGGACAGGATATCAGCCCCAGCATTTT.